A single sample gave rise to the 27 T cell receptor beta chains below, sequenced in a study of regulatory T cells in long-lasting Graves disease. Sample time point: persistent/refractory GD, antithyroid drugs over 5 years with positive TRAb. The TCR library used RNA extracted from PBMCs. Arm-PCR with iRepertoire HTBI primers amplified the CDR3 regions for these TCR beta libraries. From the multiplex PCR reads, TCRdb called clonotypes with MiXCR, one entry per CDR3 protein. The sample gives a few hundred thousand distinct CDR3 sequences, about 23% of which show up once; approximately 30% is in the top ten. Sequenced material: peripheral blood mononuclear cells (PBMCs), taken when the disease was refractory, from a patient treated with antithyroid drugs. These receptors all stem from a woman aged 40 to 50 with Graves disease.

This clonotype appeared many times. CDR3 nucleotide sequence: TGCAGTGCCACGACAGATACCTACGAGCAGTACTTC. Its translation is CSATTDTYEQYF. The chain has TRBV20-1 and TRBJ2-7, with D tentatively TRBD1 (5 bases). CDR1 and CDR2 from the germline V gene are DFQATT and SNEGSKA (reference sequence). The CDR3 is made up of 12 amino acids. Trimming took 6 bases from V and 2 from J, leaving 11 bases between them.

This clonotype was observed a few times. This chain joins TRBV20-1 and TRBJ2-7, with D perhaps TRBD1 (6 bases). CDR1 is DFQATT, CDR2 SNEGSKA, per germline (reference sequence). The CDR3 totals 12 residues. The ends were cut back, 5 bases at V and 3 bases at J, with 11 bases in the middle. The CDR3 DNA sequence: TGCAGTGCTCCAGGGGTTAGCTACGAGCAGTACTTC. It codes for CSAPGVSYEQYF.

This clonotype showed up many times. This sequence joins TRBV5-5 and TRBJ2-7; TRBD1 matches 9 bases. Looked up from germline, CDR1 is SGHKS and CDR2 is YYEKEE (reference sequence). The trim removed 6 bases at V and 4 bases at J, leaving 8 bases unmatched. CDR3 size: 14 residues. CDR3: CASTSVGQGYEQYF. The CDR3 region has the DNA TGTGCCAGCACCTCAGTGGGACAGGGTTACGAGCAGTACTTC.

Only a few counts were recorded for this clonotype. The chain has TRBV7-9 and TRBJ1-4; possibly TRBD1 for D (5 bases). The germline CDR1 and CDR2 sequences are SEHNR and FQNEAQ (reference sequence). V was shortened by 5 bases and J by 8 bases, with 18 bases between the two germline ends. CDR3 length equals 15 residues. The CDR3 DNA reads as TGTGCCAGCAGCCCAAAGTGGGAGGGGTACGAAAAACTGTTTTTT. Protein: CASSPKWEGYEKLFF.

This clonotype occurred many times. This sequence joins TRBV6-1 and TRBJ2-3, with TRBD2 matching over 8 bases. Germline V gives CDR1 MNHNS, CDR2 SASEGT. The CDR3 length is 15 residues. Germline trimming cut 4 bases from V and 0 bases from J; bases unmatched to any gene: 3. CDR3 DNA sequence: TGTGCCAGCAGTGTATTAGCGGGGAGCACAGATACGCAGTATTTT. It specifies CASSVLAGSTDTQYF.

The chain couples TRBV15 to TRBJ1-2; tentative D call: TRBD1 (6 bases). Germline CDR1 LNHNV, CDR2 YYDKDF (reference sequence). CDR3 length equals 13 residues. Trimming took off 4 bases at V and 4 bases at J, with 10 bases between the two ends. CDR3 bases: TGTGCCACCAGCATAGACAGGTCCTATGGCTACACCTTC. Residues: CATSIDRSYGYTF.

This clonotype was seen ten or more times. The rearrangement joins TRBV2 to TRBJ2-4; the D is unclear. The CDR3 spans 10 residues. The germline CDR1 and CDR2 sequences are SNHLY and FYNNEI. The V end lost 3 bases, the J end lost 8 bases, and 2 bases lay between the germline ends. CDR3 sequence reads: CASSDHIQYF. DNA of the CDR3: TGTGCCAGCAGTGATCACATTCAGTACTTC.

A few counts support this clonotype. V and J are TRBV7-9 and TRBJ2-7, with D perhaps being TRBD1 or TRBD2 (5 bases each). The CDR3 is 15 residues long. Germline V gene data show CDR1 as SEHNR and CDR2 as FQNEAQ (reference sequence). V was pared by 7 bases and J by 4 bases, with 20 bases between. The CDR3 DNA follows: TGTGCCAGCACCCCTAGAGGGCAGGGAAGGTACGAGCAGTACTTC. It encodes CASTPRGQGRYEQYF.

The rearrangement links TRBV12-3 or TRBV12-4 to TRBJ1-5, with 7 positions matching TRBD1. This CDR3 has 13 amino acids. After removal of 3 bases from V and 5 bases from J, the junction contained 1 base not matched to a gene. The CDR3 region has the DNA TGTGCCAGCAGTTTCGACAGGGATCAGCCCCAGCATTTT. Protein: CASSFDRDQPQHF.

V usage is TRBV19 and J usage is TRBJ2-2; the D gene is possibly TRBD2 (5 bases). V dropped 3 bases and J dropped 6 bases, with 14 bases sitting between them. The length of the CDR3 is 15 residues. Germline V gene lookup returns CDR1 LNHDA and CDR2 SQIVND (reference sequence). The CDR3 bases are TGTGCCAGTAGTATTGGTAGCGTAAGGGCCGGGGAGCTGTTTTTT. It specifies CASSIGSVRAGELFF.

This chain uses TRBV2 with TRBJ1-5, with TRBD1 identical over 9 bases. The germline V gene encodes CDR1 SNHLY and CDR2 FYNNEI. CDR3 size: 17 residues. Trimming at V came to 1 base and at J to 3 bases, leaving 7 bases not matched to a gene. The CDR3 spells CASSEVYRGRSNQPQHF. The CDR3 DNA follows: TGTGCCAGCAGTGAAGTGTACAGGGGGCGTTCCAATCAGCCCCAGCATTTT.

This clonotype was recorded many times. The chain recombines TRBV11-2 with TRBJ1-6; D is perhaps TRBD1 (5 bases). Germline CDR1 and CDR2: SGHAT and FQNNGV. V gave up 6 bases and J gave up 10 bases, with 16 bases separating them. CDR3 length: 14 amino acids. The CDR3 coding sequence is TGTGCCAGCAGTTATCAGGGAATGGGGTCACCCCTCCACTTT. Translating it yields CASSYQGMGSPLHF. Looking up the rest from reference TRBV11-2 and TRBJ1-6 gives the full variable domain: EAGVAQSPRYKIIEKRQSVAFWCNPISGHATLYWYQQILGQGPKLLIQFQNNGVVDDSQLPKDRFSAERLKGVDSTLKIQPAKLEDSAVYLCASSYQGMGSPLHFGNGTRLTVT.

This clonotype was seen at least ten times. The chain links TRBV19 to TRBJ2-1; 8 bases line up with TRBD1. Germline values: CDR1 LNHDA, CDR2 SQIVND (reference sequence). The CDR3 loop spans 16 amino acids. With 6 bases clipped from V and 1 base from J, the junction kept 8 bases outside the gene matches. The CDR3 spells CASSLTGTGSYNEQFF. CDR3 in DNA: TGTGCCAGTAGCCTTACCGGGACAGGATCCTACAATGAGCAGTTCTTC.

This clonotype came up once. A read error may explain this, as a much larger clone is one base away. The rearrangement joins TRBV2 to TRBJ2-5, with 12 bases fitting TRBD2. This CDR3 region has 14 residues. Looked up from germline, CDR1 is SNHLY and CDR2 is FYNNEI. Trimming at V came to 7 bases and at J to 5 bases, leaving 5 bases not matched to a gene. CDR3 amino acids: CASTRTSGVETQYF. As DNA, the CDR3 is TGTGCCAGCACCCGGACTAGCGGGGTGGAGACCCAGTACTTC.

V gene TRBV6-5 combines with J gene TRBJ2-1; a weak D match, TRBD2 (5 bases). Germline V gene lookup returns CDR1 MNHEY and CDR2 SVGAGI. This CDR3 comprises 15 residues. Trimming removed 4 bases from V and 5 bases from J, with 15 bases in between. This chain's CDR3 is CASSSPRSGNNEQFF. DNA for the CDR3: TGTGCCAGCAGTTCCCCGAGGTCCGGGAACAATGAGCAGTTCTTC.

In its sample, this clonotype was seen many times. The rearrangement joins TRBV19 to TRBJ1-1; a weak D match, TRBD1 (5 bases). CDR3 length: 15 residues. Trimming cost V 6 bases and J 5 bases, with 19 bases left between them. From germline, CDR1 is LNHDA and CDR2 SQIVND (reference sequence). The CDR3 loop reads CASSNLRASLTEAFF. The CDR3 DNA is TGTGCCAGTAGCAACCTCAGGGCATCGCTGACTGAAGCTTTCTTT.

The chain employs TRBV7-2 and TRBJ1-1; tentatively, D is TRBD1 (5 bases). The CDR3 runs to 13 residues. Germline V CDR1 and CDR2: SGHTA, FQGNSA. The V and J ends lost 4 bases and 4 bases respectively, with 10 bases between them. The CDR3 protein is CASSSQALTEAFF. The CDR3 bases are TGTGCCAGCAGCTCACAGGCACTCACTGAAGCTTTCTTT.

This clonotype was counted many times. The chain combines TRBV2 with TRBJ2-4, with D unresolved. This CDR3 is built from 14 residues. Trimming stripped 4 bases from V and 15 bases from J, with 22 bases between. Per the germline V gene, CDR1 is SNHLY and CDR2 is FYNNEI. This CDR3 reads CASSVTQESTPGYF. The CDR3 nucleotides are TGTGCCAGCAGTGTTACACAAGAATCAACCCCAGGGTACTTC.

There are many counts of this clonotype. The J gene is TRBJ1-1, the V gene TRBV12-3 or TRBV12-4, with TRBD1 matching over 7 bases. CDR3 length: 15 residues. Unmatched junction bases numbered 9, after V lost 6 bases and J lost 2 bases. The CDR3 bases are TGTGCCAGCAGAACTTCCGGGACAGTAAACACTGAAGCTTTCTTT. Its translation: CASRTSGTVNTEAFF.

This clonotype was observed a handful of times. The CDR3 DNA is TGTGCCAGCAGCTTAGGGACAGGGATGAACACTGAAGCTTTCTTT. It yields the protein CASSLGTGMNTEAFF. The rearrangement joins TRBV7-2 to TRBJ1-1, with 8 bases identical to TRBD1. Germline CDR1 and CDR2: SGHTA and FQGNSA. The V and J ends lost 1 base and 0 bases, in that order; junction bases with no gene match: 1. The CDR3 spans 15 residues.

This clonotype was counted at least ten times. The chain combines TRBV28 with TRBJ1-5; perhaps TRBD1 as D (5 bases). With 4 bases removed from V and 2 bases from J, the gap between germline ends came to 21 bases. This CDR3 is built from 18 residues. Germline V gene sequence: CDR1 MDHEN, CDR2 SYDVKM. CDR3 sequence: CASSSWVWQGIGNQPQHF. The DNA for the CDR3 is TGTGCCAGCAGTTCCTGGGTATGGCAGGGAATAGGCAATCAGCCCCAGCATTTT.

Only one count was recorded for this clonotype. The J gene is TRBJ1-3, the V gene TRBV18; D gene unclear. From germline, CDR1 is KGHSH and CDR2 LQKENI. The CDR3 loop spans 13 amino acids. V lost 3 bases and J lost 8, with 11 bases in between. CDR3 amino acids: CASSPTFPDTIYF. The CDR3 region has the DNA TGTGCCAGCTCACCTACTTTCCCGGACACCATATATTTT.

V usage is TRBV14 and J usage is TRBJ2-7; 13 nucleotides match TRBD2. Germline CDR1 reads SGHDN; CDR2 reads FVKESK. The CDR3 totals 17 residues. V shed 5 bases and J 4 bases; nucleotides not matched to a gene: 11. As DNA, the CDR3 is TGTGCCAGCAGCGGACTAGCGGGAGCACTTGGGACGTACGAGCAGTACTTC. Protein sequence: CASSGLAGALGTYEQYF.

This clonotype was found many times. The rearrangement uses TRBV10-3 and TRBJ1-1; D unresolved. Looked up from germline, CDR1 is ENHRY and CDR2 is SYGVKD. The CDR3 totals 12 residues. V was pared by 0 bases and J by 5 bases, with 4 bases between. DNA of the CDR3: TGTGCCATCAGTGAGTCGCCTACTGAAGCTTTCTTT. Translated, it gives CAISESPTEAFF.

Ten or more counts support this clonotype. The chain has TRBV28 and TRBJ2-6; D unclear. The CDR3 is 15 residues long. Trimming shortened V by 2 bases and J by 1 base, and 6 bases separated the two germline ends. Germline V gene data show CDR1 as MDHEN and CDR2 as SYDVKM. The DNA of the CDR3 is TGTGCCAGCAGTTTAAGAGGATCTGGGGCCAACGTCCTGACTTTC. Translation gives CASSLRGSGANVLTF.

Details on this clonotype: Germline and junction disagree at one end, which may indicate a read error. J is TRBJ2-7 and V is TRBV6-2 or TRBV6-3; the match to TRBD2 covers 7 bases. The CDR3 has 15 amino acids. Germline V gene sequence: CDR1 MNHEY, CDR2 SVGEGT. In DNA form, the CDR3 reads TGTACCAGCAGTGACCCGGCGGGAGAGGGCTACGAGCAGTACTTC. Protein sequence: CTSSDPAGEGYEQYF.

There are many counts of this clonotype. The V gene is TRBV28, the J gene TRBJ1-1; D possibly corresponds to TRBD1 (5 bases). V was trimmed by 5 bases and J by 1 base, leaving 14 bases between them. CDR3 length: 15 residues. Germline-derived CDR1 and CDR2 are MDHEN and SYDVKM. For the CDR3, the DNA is TGTGCCAGCAGTCTTCTGGGGGGTTGGAACACTGAAGCTTTCTTT. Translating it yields CASSLLGGWNTEAFF.